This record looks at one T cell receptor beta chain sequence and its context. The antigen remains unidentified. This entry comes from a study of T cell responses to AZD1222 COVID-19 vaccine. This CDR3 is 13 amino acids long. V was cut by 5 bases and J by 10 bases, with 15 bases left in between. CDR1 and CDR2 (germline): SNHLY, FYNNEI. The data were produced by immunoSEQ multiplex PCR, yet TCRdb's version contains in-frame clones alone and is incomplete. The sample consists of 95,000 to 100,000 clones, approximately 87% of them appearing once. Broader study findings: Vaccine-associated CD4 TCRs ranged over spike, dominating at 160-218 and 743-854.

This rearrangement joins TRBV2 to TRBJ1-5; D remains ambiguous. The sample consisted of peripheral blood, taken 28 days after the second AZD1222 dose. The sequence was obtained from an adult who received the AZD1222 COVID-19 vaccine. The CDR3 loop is CASSPPPYGPQHF. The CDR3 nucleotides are TGTGCCAGCAGTCCCCCGCCTTATGGTCCCCAGCATTTT.